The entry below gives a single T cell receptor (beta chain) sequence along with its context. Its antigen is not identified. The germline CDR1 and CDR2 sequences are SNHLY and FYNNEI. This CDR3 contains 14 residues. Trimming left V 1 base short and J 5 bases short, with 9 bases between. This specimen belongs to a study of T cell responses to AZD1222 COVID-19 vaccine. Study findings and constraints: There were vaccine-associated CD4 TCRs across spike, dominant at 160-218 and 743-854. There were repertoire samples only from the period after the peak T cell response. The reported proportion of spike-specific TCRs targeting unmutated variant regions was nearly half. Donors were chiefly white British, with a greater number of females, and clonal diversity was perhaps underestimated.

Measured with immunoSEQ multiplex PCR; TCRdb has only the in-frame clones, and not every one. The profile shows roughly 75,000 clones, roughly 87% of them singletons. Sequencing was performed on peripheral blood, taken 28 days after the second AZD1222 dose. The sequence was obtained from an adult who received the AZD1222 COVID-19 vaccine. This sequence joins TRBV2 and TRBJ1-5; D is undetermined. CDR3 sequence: CASSEVGQDQPQHF. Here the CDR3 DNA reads TGTGCCAGCAGTGAAGTGGGCCAGGATCAGCCCCAGCATTTT. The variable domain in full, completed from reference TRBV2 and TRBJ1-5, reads EPEVTQTPSHQVTQMGQEVILRCVPISNHLYFYWYRQILGQKVEFLVSFYNNEISEKSEIFDDQFSVERPDGSNFTLKIRSTKLEDSAMYFCASSEVGQDQPQHFGDGTRLSIL.